This T cell receptor (beta chain) stems from a study of T-cell reconstitution after alpha-beta-depleted transplantation in children. This clonotype appeared many times. TCRbeta library preparation incorporated unique molecular identifiers. TCRdb passed the PCR reads through MiXCR, listing each CDR3 protein once. The sample shows around 600,000 distinct CDR3 sequences, about 10% of them seen only once. Germline values: CDR1 LGHNA, CDR2 YSLEER. The trim removed 1 base at V and 0 bases at J, leaving 14 bases unmatched. The CDR3 extends over 19 amino acids. The V call is TRBV4-3, the J call TRBJ2-7; TRBD2 matches 8 bases. This TCR derives from a human donor who donated a stem cell graft to a child with acute myeloid leukemia. The starting material was PBMCs from the stem cell graft donor, obtained from the stem cell graft. DNA for the CDR3: TGCGCCAGCAGCCAAGGAGAAGCGGGAGATTCGTGGAGCTCCTACGAGCAGTACTTC. It yields the protein CASSQGEAGDSWSSYEQYF.